This is a list of T cell receptor beta chains from one sample in a study of human thymus T cells. Sequencing was performed with immunoSEQ multiplex PCR; in TCRdb, only in-frame clones are kept and a portion is missing. Here the sample spans fewer than 90,000 clones, around 96% being singletons. The sample consisted of thymus tissue. Receptors were obtained from a boy younger than two with a congenital heart defect but otherwise immunologically healthy. Both conserved end residues are part of each CDR3. A D gene is named only where the DNA matches it firmly. Expanded clones get a size class; other rows say once, few or many, or leave the size out.

V gene: TRBV4-1
D gene: .
J gene: TRBJ1-2
CDR3 length: 14
clone size: .
CDR3 protein: CASSQDQGLGGYTF
CDR3 DNA: TGCGCCAGCAGCCAAGATCAGGGGTTAGGTGGCTACACCTTC

V gene: TRBV27
D gene: .
J gene: TRBJ1-1
CDR3 length: 16
clone size: .
CDR3 protein: CASDLARMDLGTEAFF
CDR3 DNA: TGTGCCAGCGATCTGGCACGGATGGATTTAGGCACTGAAGCTTTCTTT

V gene: TRBV27
D gene: TRBD1
J gene: TRBJ1-2
CDR3 length: 13
clone size: .
CDR3 protein: CASSLGQGNGYTF
CDR3 DNA: TGTGCCAGCAGTTTAGGACAGGGGAATGGCTACACCTTC

V gene: TRBV18
D gene: .
J gene: TRBJ2-3
CDR3 length: 13
clone size: once
CDR3 protein: CASSPGIEDTQYF
CDR3 DNA: TGTGCCAGCTCACCGGGCATAGAAGATACGCAGTATTTT

V gene: TRBV5-1
D gene: .
J gene: TRBJ1-2
CDR3 length: 13
clone size: .
CDR3 protein: CASSSKGDYGYTF
CDR3 DNA: TGCGCCAGCAGCTCTAAAGGGGACTATGGCTACACCTTC

V gene: TRBV28
D gene: .
J gene: TRBJ1-4
CDR3 length: 16
clone size: .
CDR3 protein: CASSYEQGSSNEKLFF
CDR3 DNA: TGTGCCAGCAGCTACGAACAGGGCTCGAGCAATGAAAAACTGTTTTTT

V gene: TRBV18
D gene: TRBD1
J gene: TRBJ1-1
CDR3 length: 12
clone size: .
CDR3 protein: CASSLWDREAFF
CDR3 DNA: TGTGCCAGCTCACTATGGGACAGAGAAGCTTTCTTT

V gene: TRBV4-1
D gene: .
J gene: TRBJ1-6
CDR3 length: 18
clone size: .
CDR3 protein: CASSQDLAQEKIPNLLHF
CDR3 DNA: TGCGCCAGCAGCCAAGATTTGGCGCAGGAGAAAATCCCAAATCTCCTCCACTTT

V gene: TRBV19
D gene: .
J gene: TRBJ1-4
CDR3 length: 16
clone size: .
CDR3 protein: CASSSPRTPVNEKLFF
CDR3 DNA: TGTGCCAGTAGTTCTCCCCGCACACCGGTTAATGAAAAACTGTTTTTT

V gene: TRBV4-2
D gene: TRBD2
J gene: TRBJ2-5
CDR3 length: 16
clone size: .
CDR3 protein: CASSHTSRGGVETQYF
CDR3 DNA: TGTGCCAGCAGCCACACATCCCGGGGGGGGGTAGAGACCCAGTACTTC

V gene: TRBV15
D gene: .
J gene: TRBJ2-7
CDR3 length: 16
clone size: .
CDR3 protein: CATSRDMSDCPYEQYF
CDR3 DNA: TGTGCCACCAGCAGAGATATGTCAGATTGTCCCTACGAGCAGTACTTC

V gene: TRBV9
D gene: TRBD2
J gene: TRBJ2-3
CDR3 length: 18
clone size: .
CDR3 protein: CASSVSPSGRASTDTQYF
CDR3 DNA: TGTGCCAGCAGCGTCTCACCTAGCGGGAGGGCTAGCACAGATACGCAGTATTTT

V gene: TRBV28
D gene: .
J gene: TRBJ1-1
CDR3 length: 15
clone size: .
CDR3 protein: CASSLGSQGITEAFF
CDR3 DNA: TGTGCCAGCAGTTTAGGCTCACAGGGTATCACTGAAGCTTTCTTT

V gene: TRBV6-1
D gene: TRBD1
J gene: TRBJ1-4
CDR3 length: 16
clone size: .
CDR3 protein: CASSDERTGNNEKLFF
CDR3 DNA: TGTGCCAGCAGTGACGAACGGACAGGAAATAATGAAAAACTGTTTTTT

V gene: TRBV5-8
D gene: .
J gene: TRBJ1-2
CDR3 length: 12
clone size: .
CDR3 protein: CASSFRSYGYTF
CDR3 DNA: TGTGCCAGCAGCTTCAGGAGCTATGGCTACACCTTC

V gene: TRBV2
D gene: TRBD2
J gene: TRBJ2-1
CDR3 length: 16
clone size: .
CDR3 protein: CASPKEREGAYNEQFF
CDR3 DNA: TGTGCCAGCCCGAAGGAGCGGGAGGGCGCCTACAATGAGCAGTTCTTC

V gene: TRBV7-2
D gene: .
J gene: TRBJ2-7
CDR3 length: 12
clone size: .
CDR3 protein: CASRADPYEQYF
CDR3 DNA: TGTGCCAGCAGAGCTGATCCCTACGAGCAGTACTTC

V gene: TRBV30
D gene: .
J gene: TRBJ1-1
CDR3 length: 12
clone size: .
CDR3 protein: CAWSAGHTEAFF
CDR3 DNA: TGTGCCTGGAGCGCAGGGCACACTGAAGCTTTCTTT

V gene: TRBV11-2
D gene: TRBD2
J gene: TRBJ2-1
CDR3 length: 15
clone size: .
CDR3 protein: CASSSGRGGNNEQFF
CDR3 DNA: TGTGCCAGCAGCTCCGGTCGCGGGGGGAACAATGAGCAGTTCTTC

V gene: TRBV11-3
D gene: TRBD2
J gene: TRBJ2-3
CDR3 length: 18
clone size: .
CDR3 protein: CASSFETSGGLSTDTQYF
CDR3 DNA: TGTGCCAGCAGCTTCGAGACTAGCGGGGGCCTTAGCACAGATACGCAGTATTTT

V gene: TRBV27
D gene: TRBD1
J gene: TRBJ1-2
CDR3 length: 14
clone size: .
CDR3 protein: CASSPRDRGRGYTF
CDR3 DNA: TGTGCCAGCAGTCCCCGGGACAGGGGAAGAGGCTACACCTTC

V gene: TRBV7-9
D gene: .
J gene: TRBJ2-1
CDR3 length: 12
clone size: .
CDR3 protein: CASSNLTGEAFF
CDR3 DNA: TGTGCCAGCAGCAACCTTACAGGGGAGGCGTTCTTC

V gene: TRBV25-1
D gene: TRBD1
J gene: TRBJ2-7
CDR3 length: 15
clone size: .
CDR3 protein: CASSELRTGAYEQYF
CDR3 DNA: TGTGCCAGCAGTGAATTGAGGACAGGAGCCTACGAGCAGTACTTC

V gene: TRBV18
D gene: .
J gene: TRBJ1-2
CDR3 length: 15
clone size: .
CDR3 protein: CASSPRSQTTYGYTF
CDR3 DNA: TGTGCCAGCTCACCACGGTCACAGACGACCTATGGCTACACCTTC

V gene: TRBV27
D gene: .
J gene: TRBJ1-1
CDR3 length: 17
clone size: .
CDR3 protein: CASSLIGRGGGYTEAFF
CDR3 DNA: TGTGCCAGCAGTTTAATCGGTAGGGGAGGGGGGTACACTGAAGCTTTCTTT

V gene: TRBV27
D gene: TRBD2
J gene: TRBJ2-3
CDR3 length: 16
clone size: once
CDR3 protein: CASSPPPSGRVDTQYF
CDR3 DNA: TGTGCCAGCAGTCCCCCTCCTAGCGGGAGGGTGGATACGCAGTATTTT

V gene: TRBV28
D gene: TRBD1
J gene: TRBJ2-7
CDR3 length: 15
clone size: .
CDR3 protein: CASSPGGKRAYEQYF
CDR3 DNA: TGTGCCAGCAGCCCAGGGGGTAAAAGAGCCTACGAGCAGTACTTC

V gene: TRBV2
D gene: .
J gene: TRBJ2-2
CDR3 length: 17
clone size: .
CDR3 protein: CASSGGRDSGDTGELFF
CDR3 DNA: TGTGCCAGCAGCGGGGGTCGGGACAGTGGGGACACCGGGGAGCTGTTTTTT

V gene: TRBV27
D gene: TRBD1
J gene: TRBJ1-1
CDR3 length: 18
clone size: .
CDR3 protein: CASSCVWEGTGANTEAFF
CDR3 DNA: TGTGCCAGCAGTTGCGTGTGGGAGGGGACAGGGGCCAACACTGAAGCTTTCTTT

V gene: TRBV14
D gene: TRBD2
J gene: TRBJ2-2
CDR3 length: 21
clone size: once
CDR3 protein: CASSQEGAGGCPEPNTGELFF
CDR3 DNA: TGTGCCAGCAGCCAAGAAGGAGCGGGGGGGTGTCCCGAACCGAACACCGGGGAGCTGTTTTTT

V gene: TRBV27
D gene: TRBD1
J gene: TRBJ1-1
CDR3 length: 16
clone size: .
CDR3 protein: CASCYFGTGRITEAFF
CDR3 DNA: TGTGCCAGCTGTTACTTTGGGACAGGGAGGATCACTGAAGCTTTCTTT

V gene: TRBV28
D gene: .
J gene: TRBJ1-2
CDR3 length: 13
clone size: .
CDR3 protein: CASSPGLAYGYTF
CDR3 DNA: TGTGCCAGCAGTCCCGGGTTGGCCTATGGCTACACCTTC

V gene: TRBV7-3
D gene: .
J gene: TRBJ1-6
CDR3 length: 15
clone size: .
CDR3 protein: CASSPFGGTNSPLHF
CDR3 DNA: TGTGCCAGCAGTCCCTTTGGGGGTACCAATTCACCCCTCCACTTT

V gene: TRBV11-2
D gene: TRBD1
J gene: TRBJ2-7
CDR3 length: 18
clone size: .
CDR3 protein: CASSLDKARDRVSYEQYF
CDR3 DNA: TGTGCCAGCAGCTTAGATAAGGCCCGGGACAGGGTTTCCTACGAGCAGTACTTC

V gene: TRBV15
D gene: .
J gene: TRBJ2-1
CDR3 length: 15
clone size: .
CDR3 protein: CATSRPVGGSNEQFF
CDR3 DNA: TGTGCCACCAGCAGGCCGGTAGGGGGGAGCAATGAGCAGTTCTTC

V gene: TRBV19
D gene: .
J gene: TRBJ2-3
CDR3 length: 14
clone size: once
CDR3 protein: CASMGIAPTDTQYF
CDR3 DNA: TGTGCCAGTATGGGGATAGCACCCACAGATACGCAGTATTTT

V gene: TRBV4-1
D gene: TRBD2
J gene: TRBJ2-7
CDR3 length: 17
clone size: .
CDR3 protein: CASSQPPKRGSSYEQYF
CDR3 DNA: TGCGCCAGCAGCCAACCACCTAAGCGGGGGAGCTCCTACGAGCAGTACTTC

V gene: TRBV6-4
D gene: .
J gene: TRBJ1-1
CDR3 length: 14
clone size: .
CDR3 protein: CASGWKDADTEAFF
CDR3 DNA: TGTGCCAGCGGGTGGAAAGATGCAGACACTGAAGCTTTCTTT

V gene: TRBV29-1
D gene: TRBD1
J gene: TRBJ1-2
CDR3 length: 12
clone size: .
CDR3 protein: CSVGGQGGGYTF
CDR3 DNA: TGCAGCGTGGGGGGACAGGGAGGTGGCTACACCTTC

V gene: TRBV11-1
D gene: TRBD1
J gene: TRBJ1-6
CDR3 length: 15
clone size: .
CDR3 protein: CASSDLGTANSPLHF
CDR3 DNA: TGTGCCAGCAGCGACCTTGGGACAGCGAATTCACCCCTCCACTTT

V gene: TRBV6-6
D gene: .
J gene: TRBJ2-2
CDR3 length: 12
clone size: .
CDR3 protein: CASRERAGELFF
CDR3 DNA: TGTGCCAGCAGGGAGAGGGCCGGGGAGCTGTTTTTT

V gene: TRBV12-5
D gene: TRBD1
J gene: TRBJ2-3
CDR3 length: 14
clone size: .
CDR3 protein: CASGGRDRSDTQYF
CDR3 DNA: TGTGCTAGTGGGGGTAGGGACAGATCAGATACGCAGTATTTT

V gene: TRBV11-2
D gene: .
J gene: TRBJ2-1
CDR3 length: 15
clone size: .
CDR3 protein: CASSLEGAGYNEQFF
CDR3 DNA: TGTGCCAGCAGCTTAGAGGGGGCCGGCTACAATGAGCAGTTCTTC

V gene: TRBV14
D gene: .
J gene: TRBJ1-1
CDR3 length: 15
clone size: .
CDR3 protein: CASSQYPWPNTEAFF
CDR3 DNA: TGTGCCAGCAGCCAGTATCCGTGGCCGAACACTGAAGCTTTCTTT

V gene: TRBV5-6
D gene: .
J gene: TRBJ2-5
CDR3 length: 16
clone size: .
CDR3 protein: CASSLVPGSYQETQYF
CDR3 DNA: TGTGCCAGCAGCTTGGTGCCGGGATCGTACCAAGAGACCCAGTACTTC